The T cell receptor beta chain described here comes from a study of blood T cell repertoires in COVID-19. Germline values: CDR1 MRHNA, CDR2 SNTAGT. The CDR3 loop spans 15 amino acids. Trimming removed 2 bases at V and 4 bases at J, with 9 bases between. Original processing methods: Researchers report that nucleated cell counts were estimated from reference gene primer amplification. Repertoires were generated with immunoSEQ multiplex PCR, while TCRdb's copy carries only in-frame clones and drops some. V and J calls and clone size follow that table, whereas D and trimming were derived from the DNA. In the table there are some 200,000 clones, 70% to 90% of which are singletons.

Sequencing was performed on peripheral blood. The V and J genes are TRBV6-4 and TRBJ2-6, with D tentatively TRBD2 (5 bases). This receptor was taken from a human donor in a cohort sampled during active COVID-19. This chain's CDR3 is CASSDTGVGANVLTF. Written as DNA, the CDR3 is TGTGCCAGCAGTGACACCGGGGTCGGGGCCAACGTCCTGACTTTC.